This passage covers 4 T cell receptor beta chains from one sample sequenced in a study of early T cells in non-severe SARS-CoV-2 infection. TCRdb re-called the 5' RACE reads with MiXCR, one entry per CDR3 protein. The data contain around 63,000 distinct CDR3 sequences, 5% to 6.5% of them seen just once; the ten biggest clones take up under 4%. The sequencing used whole blood, collected at baseline. The receptors derive from an adult who was a healthcare worker with PCR-confirmed SARS-CoV-2 infection or an uninfected control (not recorded which).

This clonotype was seen at least ten times. The rearrangement uses TRBV7-9 and TRBJ1-6, with 9 bases fitting TRBD1. This CDR3 contains 16 residues. Germline-derived CDR1 and CDR2 are SEHNR and FQNEAQ (reference sequence). J lost 9 bases, V lost 5 bases, and 11 bases had no gene match. The chain's CDR3 is CASSPRGTGQTSPLHF. The CDR3 bases are TGTGCCAGCAGCCCGCGGGGGACAGGGCAGACTTCACCCCTCCACTTT.

The sample holds a few counts of this clonotype. The chain links TRBV7-9 to TRBJ2-7; D is unresolved. V dropped 1 base and J dropped 2 bases, with 6 bases sitting between them. The CDR3 length is 13 residues. CDR1 and CDR2 (germline): SEHNR, FQNEAQ (reference sequence). CDR3 sequence: CASSLGVAYEQYF. CDR3 nucleotides: TGTGCCAGCAGCTTAGGTGTTGCCTACGAGCAGTACTTC.

This clonotype was counted ten times or more. A read error may produce the germline difference seen at one junction end. V usage is TRBV29-1 and J usage is TRBJ2-1; D is possibly TRBD1 or TRBD2 (6 bases each). Germline CDR1 and CDR2: SQVTM and ANQGSEA. The CDR3 spans 12 residues. The CDR3 coding sequence is TGCAGCGTTGAACCCGAGAGGGGGGTTTCGATCTTC. Translation gives CSVEPERGVSIF.

This clonotype was seen at least ten times. This sequence joins TRBV5-1 and TRBJ2-4, with 8 bases lining up with TRBD1. The CDR3 sequence is 15 residues long. The V segment lost 4 bases and the J segment 7 bases; nucleotides outside the gene matches: 10. Germline CDR1 and CDR2: SGHRS and YFSETQ. CDR3 DNA: TGCGCCAGCAGCCCCGGACAGGGTGGACGGAACATTCAGTACTTC. Its translation is CASSPGQGGRNIQYF.